This TCR beta chain was captured by sequencing in a study of shared clonotypes between healthy human individuals. The method was immunoSEQ multiplex PCR; TCRdb's version includes in-frame clones alone and lacks a portion of them. The top ten hold roughly 0.13% of the sample, which has about 2 million clones, 95% seen once. This CDR3 comprises 15 residues. V lost 0 bases, J lost 3 bases, and 3 bases stayed unmatched. Germline CDR1 reads SGHDN; CDR2 reads FVKESK. In regard to this clone: The antigen is not known.

Study-wide findings and caveats: Rarefaction demonstrated incomplete sorted-subset sequencing despite large depth.

The origin of this receptor is a man in his late teens or twenties in good health. V is TRBV14 and J is TRBJ2-7; 9 nucleotides agree with TRBD2. The source material was naive CD4+ T cells sorted from blood. The subset: CD45RA+ positively selected. CDR3 loop: CASSQEGGRGYEQYF. For the CDR3, the DNA is TGTGCCAGCAGCCAAGAGGGCGGGAGGGGCTACGAGCAGTACTTC.